This T cell receptor beta chain appears in the sequencing data of a study of T cell responses to AZD1222 COVID-19 vaccine. There are 18 residues in the CDR3. Germline V CDR1 and CDR2: GTSNPN, SVGIG (reference sequence). After removal of 0 bases from V and 0 bases from J, the junction contained 10 bases not matched to a gene. Worth noting for this clone: What it binds is unknown.

Produced via immunoSEQ multiplex PCR; TCRdb's table is partial and in-frame only. The table includes about 140,000 clones, about 90% detected once. Broader study findings: Baseline seropositives among AZD1222 recipients totaled only five to seven. There were mostly white British donors and more females than males, and clonal diversity was possibly underestimated.

The specimen was peripheral blood, collected 28 days after the second dose of the MenACWY control vaccine. This clonotype was obtained from an adult who received the MenACWY meningococcal vaccine as a control. This chain joins TRBV30 and TRBJ1-4, with TRBD1 matching 7 bases. The CDR3 region is CAWSVYAGGTATNEKLFF. The CDR3 nucleotides read TGTGCCTGGAGTGTTTACGCGGGAGGGACAGCAACTAATGAAAAACTGTTTTTT.